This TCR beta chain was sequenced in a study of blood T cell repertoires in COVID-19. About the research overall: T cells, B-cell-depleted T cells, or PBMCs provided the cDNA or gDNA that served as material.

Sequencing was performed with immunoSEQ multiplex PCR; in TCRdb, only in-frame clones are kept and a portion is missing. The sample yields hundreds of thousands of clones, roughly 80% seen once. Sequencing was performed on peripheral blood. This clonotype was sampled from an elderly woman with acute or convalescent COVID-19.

Here the CDR3 reads CASSSQTSGVPDTQYF. The CDR3 nucleotides are TGTGCCAGCAGCTCTCAAACTAGCGGGGTCCCAGATACGCAGTATTTT. The chain has TRBV9 and TRBJ2-3; TRBD2 matches at 10 bases. The germline CDR1 and CDR2 sequences are SGDLS and YYNGEE. The CDR3 loop spans 16 amino acids. V shed 4 bases, J shed 4 bases, and the junction held 9 bases outside the gene matches. Complete variable domain (other parts from reference TRBV9 and TRBJ2-3): DSGVTQTPKHLITATGQRVTLRCSPRSGDLSVYWYQQSLDQGLQFLIQYYNGEERAKGNILERFSAQQFPDLHSELNLSSLELGDSALYFCASSSQTSGVPDTQYFGPGTRLTVL.